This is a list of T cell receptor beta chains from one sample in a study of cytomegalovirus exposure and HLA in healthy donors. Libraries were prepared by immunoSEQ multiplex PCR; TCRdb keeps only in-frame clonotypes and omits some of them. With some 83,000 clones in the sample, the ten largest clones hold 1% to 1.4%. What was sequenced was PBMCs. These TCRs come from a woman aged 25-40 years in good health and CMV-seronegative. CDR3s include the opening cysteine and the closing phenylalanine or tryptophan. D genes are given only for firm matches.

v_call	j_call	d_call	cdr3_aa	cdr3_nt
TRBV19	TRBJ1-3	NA	CASSIGSGNTIYF	TGTGCCAGTAGTATCGGGTCTGGAAACACCATATATTTT
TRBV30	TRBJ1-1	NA	CAWSVRLQGNTEAFF	TGTGCCTGGAGTGTACGGTTACAGGGGAACACTGAAGCTTTCTTT
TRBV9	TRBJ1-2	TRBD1	CASSTGQGRSYGYTF	TGTGCCAGCAGCACCGGACAGGGAAGGTCCTATGGCTACACCTTC
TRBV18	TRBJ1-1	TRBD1	CASSPGTGNTEAFF	TGTGCCAGCTCACCCGGGACAGGCAACACTGAAGCTTTCTTT
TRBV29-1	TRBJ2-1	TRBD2	CSVDRAGLYNEQFF	TGCAGCGTTGATCGAGCGGGGCTATACAATGAGCAGTTCTTC
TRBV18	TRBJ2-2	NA	CASSPRARVTGELFF	TGTGCCAGCTCACCAAGGGCCAGGGTGACCGGGGAGCTGTTTTTT
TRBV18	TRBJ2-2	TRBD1	CASSPPMGQGASNTGELFF	TGTGCCAGCTCACCACCTATGGGACAGGGGGCGTCGAACACCGGGGAGCTGTTTTTT
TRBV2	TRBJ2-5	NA	CASSDGQRAEETQYF	TGTGCCAGCAGTGATGGGCAGAGGGCGGAGGAGACCCAGTACTTC
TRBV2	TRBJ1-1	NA	CASKEGQTEAFF	TGTGCCAGCAAGGAGGGCCAAACTGAAGCTTTCTTT
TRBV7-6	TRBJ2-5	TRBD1	CASSLSTSNYRGYQETQYF	TGTGCCAGCAGCTTATCGACATCAAACTACAGGGGGTACCAAGAGACCCAGTACTTC
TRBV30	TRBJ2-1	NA	CASQMAGEQFF	TGTGCTTCCCAGATGGCTGGTGAGCAGTTCTTC
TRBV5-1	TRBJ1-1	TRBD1	CASSSSTGMGTEAFF	TGCGCCAGCAGCTCCTCGACAGGGATGGGGACTGAAGCTTTCTTT
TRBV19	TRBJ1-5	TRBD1	CASSPGTASNQPQHF	TGTGCCAGTAGTCCCGGGACAGCAAGCAATCAGCCCCAGCATTTT
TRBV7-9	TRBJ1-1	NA	CASRDTVNTEAFF	TGTGCCAGCAGGGACACAGTGAACACTGAAGCTTTCTTT
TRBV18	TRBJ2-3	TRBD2	CASSPGSTSGGLRSTDTQYF	TGTGCCAGCTCACCAGGGTCAACTAGCGGGGGGCTCCGTAGCACAGATACGCAGTATTTT
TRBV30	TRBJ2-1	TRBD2	CAWSGTGTSSDNEQFF	TGTGCCTGGAGTGGGACCGGGACTAGCTCCGACAATGAGCAGTTCTTC
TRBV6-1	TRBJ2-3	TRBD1	CASSEGQGSTDTQYF	TGTGCCAGCAGTGAAGGACAGGGCAGCACAGATACGCAGTATTTT
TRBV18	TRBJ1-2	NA	CASSPDQGGYTF	TGTGCCAGCTCACCAGATCAGGGTGGCTACACCTTC
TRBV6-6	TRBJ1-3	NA	CASIPALASGNTIYF	TGTGCCAGCATTCCTGCCTTAGCCTCTGGAAACACCATATATTTT
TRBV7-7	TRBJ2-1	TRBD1	CASSLGQDNEQFF	TGTGCTAGCAGCTTAGGACAGGACAATGAGCAGTTCTTC
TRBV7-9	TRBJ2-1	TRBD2	CASSLGLAGVDEQFF	TGTGCCAGCAGCTTAGGACTAGCGGGAGTGGACGAGCAGTTCTTC
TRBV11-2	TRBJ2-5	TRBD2	CASSVLGVAGGMVETQYF	TGTGCCAGCAGCGTTTTGGGGGTAGCGGGAGGGATGGTGGAGACCCAGTACTTC